The clone carrying this T cell receptor (beta chain) turned up a few times. The CDR3 length is 16 residues. Per germline, CDR1 LGHNA and CDR2 YSLEER. V lost 0 bases to trimming and J lost 0 bases, with 10 bases between them. This sample was taken from a study of T-cell reconstitution after alpha-beta-depleted transplantation in children. Construction of the TCRbeta library involved unique molecular identifiers. A single record per CDR3 protein comes from TCRdb applying MiXCR to the PCR reads. The sample has roughly 610,000 distinct CDR3 sequences; approximately 10% are singletons. This TCR was recovered from a human donor who donated a stem cell graft to a child with acute myeloid leukemia. J is TRBJ2-3 and V is TRBV4-3; D is perhaps TRBD2 (6 bases). The starting material was PBMCs from the stem cell graft donor, obtained from the stem cell graft. In nucleotides, the CDR3 is TGCGCCAGCAGCCAAGATTGGGGGGTTAGCACAGATACGCAGTATTTT. It translates to CASSQDWGVSTDTQYF.